This T cell receptor (beta chain) derives from a study of T cells in localized non-small cell lung cancer. Germline values: CDR1 MDHEN, CDR2 SYDVKM. V dropped 5 bases and J dropped 7; count of bases not matched to a gene: 5. This CDR3 spans 15 amino acids. Profiling relied on immunoSEQ multiplex PCR, and the TCRdb table lists in-frame clones only, not all of them. Altogether about 26,000 clones are present, about 88% being singletons, with the ten largest covering 11% to 15%. For this clone: What it recognizes is unknown.

General study findings and limits: Median detection of top 100 tumor clones in adjacent lung was around 59 clones. The study found T cell clonality highest in uninvolved adjacent lung, above tumor.

The sequence derives from a female donor older than 55 with stage II squamous cell lung carcinoma. The chain carries TRBV28 and TRBJ1-6; 10 bases map to TRBD1. The specimen comprised peripheral blood, sampled before any cancer treatment. In DNA form, the CDR3 reads TGTGCCAGCAGTCAGGGGACAGGGGCCAATTCACCCCTCCACTTT. Translated: CASSQGTGANSPLHF.